This T cell receptor beta chain was identified in a study of T cell repertoires in cytomegalovirus infection. Across the study: An indication of both CMV infection and matching HLA type came from public TCR beta signatures.

Findings and caveats of the study: In two of eight donors, the top clonotype was HLA-C-restricted CMV-specific. Accumulated public TCR beta family frequency recognized individuals carrying CMV together with the relevant HLA.

TCRdb redid the calling of the reads with MiXCR, one entry per CDR3 protein. The profile covers some 680,000 distinct CDR3 sequences, with 35% to 45% appearing a single time and 2.5% to 3.5% taken by the ten largest. This clonotype has only a few counts. What it binds is unknown. V gave up 4 bases and J gave up 2 bases, with 16 bases separating them. The CDR3 runs to 16 residues. Germline V lookup: CDR1 MGHDK, CDR2 SYGVNS. This sequence joins TRBV25-1 and TRBJ2-3; D may be TRBD2 (6 bases). Sequencing was carried out using PBMCs. This TCR was recovered from a human donor in good health (CMV status not recorded). Some clones in this sample may be carry-over from other donors' samples. Here the CDR3 DNA reads TGTGCCAGCAGTGGATATAGCGGAGAAGCCACAGATACGCAGTATTTT. Its protein product is CASSGYSGEATDTQYF.